In its sample, the clone carrying this T cell receptor beta chain was seen once. Naive CD8 cells lacked CD45RO and underwent positive selection for CCR7, leaving out terminally differentiated effector memory CD45RA+ cells. In germline, CDR1 is SQVTM, CDR2 ANQGSEA. CDR3 length equals 12 residues. Trimming took off 0 bases at V and 8 bases at J, with 7 bases between the two ends. These data come from a study of shared clonotypes between healthy human individuals. Study overall: Three CD4 naive, three CD4 memory, two CD8 naive and one CD8 memory plate were used per donor.

Sequencing was performed with immunoSEQ multiplex PCR; in TCRdb, only in-frame clones are kept and a portion is missing. The data show millions of clones, about 95% seen once. The chain carries TRBV29-1 and TRBJ2-2; D is unclear. The receptor comes from a man between 18 and 35 years old in good health. Source material: naive CD8+ T cells sorted from blood. This CDR3 is CSVEDFSGELFF. CDR3 nucleotides: TGCAGCGTTGAAGATTTTTCTGGGGAGCTGTTTTTT.